The TCR beta chain under discussion was sequenced for a study of human T cells and chemical hapten exposure. Study background: Readings were taken at 6 days from patch tests that had applied 0.01% DPC to the upper back.

Documented time point: patch test 3, about 24 weeks after DPC sensitization. The treatment was: therapeutic diphenylcyclopropenone sensitization with weekly scalp DPC. The drawing of blood occurred before each patch test was applied. Details on this clonotype: Its antigen is not identified.

Study outcomes and limitations: Among expanded TCRs, significantly more large CDR3 similarity clusters formed than among controls. No shift was seen in TCRs above 1 in 1000 frequency with DPC sensitization.

MiXCR was run by TCRdb on the RACE reads, yielding one entry per CDR3 protein. The sample includes about 190,000 distinct CDR3 sequences, around 25% of them seen just once. CDR1 and CDR2 (germline): SGHTA, FQGNSA. This CDR3 contains 15 residues. The V segment lost 3 bases and the J segment 7 bases; nucleotides outside the gene matches: 6. The TCR originated in a woman aged 40 to 50 with alopecia areata. Some clones in this sample may be carry-over from other donors' samples. The chain couples TRBV7-2 to TRBJ2-3; 11 bases fit TRBD2. The starting material was whole blood, obtained in connection with sensitization to the hapten diphenylcyclopropenone (DPC). The CDR3: CASSFWTSGSYTQYF. CDR3 bases: TGTGCCAGCAGCTTCTGGACTAGCGGGTCATATACGCAGTATTTT.